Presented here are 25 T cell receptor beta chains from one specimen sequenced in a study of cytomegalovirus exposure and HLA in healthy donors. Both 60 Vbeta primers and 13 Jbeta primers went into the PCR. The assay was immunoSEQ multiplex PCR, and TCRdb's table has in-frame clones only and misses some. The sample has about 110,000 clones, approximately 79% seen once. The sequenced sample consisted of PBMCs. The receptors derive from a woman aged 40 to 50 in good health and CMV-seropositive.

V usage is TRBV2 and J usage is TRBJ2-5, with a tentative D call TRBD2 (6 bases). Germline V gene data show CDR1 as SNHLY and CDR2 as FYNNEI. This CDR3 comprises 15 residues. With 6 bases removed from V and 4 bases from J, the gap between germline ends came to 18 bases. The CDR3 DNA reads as TGTGCCAGCAGGAACACCCCGGGGGATGCAGAGACCCAGTACTTC. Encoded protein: CASRNTPGDAETQYF.

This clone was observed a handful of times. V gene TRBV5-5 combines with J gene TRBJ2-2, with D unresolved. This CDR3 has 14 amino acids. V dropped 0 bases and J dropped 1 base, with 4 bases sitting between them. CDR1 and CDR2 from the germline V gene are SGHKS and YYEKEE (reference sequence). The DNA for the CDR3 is TGTGCCAGCAGCTTGGCCCAGAACACCGGGGAGCTGTTTTTT. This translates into CASSLAQNTGELFF.

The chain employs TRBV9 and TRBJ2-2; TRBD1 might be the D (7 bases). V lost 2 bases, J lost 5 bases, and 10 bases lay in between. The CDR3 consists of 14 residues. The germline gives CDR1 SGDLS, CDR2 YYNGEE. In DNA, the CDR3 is TGTGCCAGCAGCGTCAGGGGGGATACCGGGGAGCTGTTTTTT. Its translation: CASSVRGDTGELFF.

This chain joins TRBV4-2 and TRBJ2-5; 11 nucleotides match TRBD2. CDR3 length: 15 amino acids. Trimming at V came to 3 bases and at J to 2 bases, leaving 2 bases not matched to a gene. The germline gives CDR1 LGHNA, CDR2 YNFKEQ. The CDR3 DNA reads TGTGCCAGCAGCCAGGGACTAGCGGCTCAAGAGACCCAGTACTTC. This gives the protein CASSQGLAAQETQYF.

CDR3 region: CASSLYRPGSGNSPLHF. CDR3 nucleotide sequence: TGCGCCAGCAGCTTGTATAGGCCGGGGAGCGGGAATTCACCCCTCCACTTT. The gene calls are TRBV5-1 and TRBJ1-6; the D is unclear. V was clipped by 1 base and J by 7 bases, with 18 bases between them. Germline V gene data show CDR1 as SGHRS and CDR2 as YFSETQ. The CDR3 has 17 amino acids.

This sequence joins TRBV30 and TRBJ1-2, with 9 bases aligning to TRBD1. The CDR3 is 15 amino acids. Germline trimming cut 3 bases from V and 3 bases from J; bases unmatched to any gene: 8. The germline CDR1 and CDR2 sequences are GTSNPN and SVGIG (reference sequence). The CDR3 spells CAWRGTGGSDYGYTF. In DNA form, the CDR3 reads TGTGCCTGGAGGGGAACAGGGGGCTCTGACTATGGCTACACCTTC.

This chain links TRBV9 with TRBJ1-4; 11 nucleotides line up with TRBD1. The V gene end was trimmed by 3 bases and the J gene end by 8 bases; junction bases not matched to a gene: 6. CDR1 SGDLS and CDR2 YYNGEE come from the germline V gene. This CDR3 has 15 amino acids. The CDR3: CASSATGTGGEKLFF. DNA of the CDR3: TGTGCCAGCAGCGCGACCGGGACAGGGGGGGAAAAACTGTTTTTT.

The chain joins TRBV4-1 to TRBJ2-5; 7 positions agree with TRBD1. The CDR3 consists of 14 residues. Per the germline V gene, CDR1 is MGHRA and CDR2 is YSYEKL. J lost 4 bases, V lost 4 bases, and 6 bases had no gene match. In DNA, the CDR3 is TGCGCCAGCAGCCCCCTAAACAGGGGAGAGACCCAGTACTTC. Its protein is CASSPLNRGETQYF.

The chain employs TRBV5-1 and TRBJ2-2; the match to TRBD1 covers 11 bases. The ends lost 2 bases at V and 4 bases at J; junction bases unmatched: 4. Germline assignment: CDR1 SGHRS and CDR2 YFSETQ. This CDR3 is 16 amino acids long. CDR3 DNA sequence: TGCGCCAGCAGCTTCTCCGGGACAGGGGGCACCGGGGAGCTGTTTTTT. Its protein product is CASSFSGTGGTGELFF.

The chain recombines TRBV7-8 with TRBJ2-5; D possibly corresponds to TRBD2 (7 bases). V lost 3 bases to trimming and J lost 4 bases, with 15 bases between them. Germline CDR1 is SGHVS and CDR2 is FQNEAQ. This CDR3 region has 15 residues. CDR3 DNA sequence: TGTGCCAGCAGCTTGGGAGGGGGGGCTGGAGAGACCCAGTACTTC. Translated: CASSLGGGAGETQYF.

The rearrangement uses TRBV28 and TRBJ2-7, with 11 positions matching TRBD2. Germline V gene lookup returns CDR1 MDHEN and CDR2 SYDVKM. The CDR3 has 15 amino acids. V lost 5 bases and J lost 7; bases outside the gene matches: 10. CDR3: CASSPTSGAVSEQYF. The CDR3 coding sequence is TGTGCCAGCAGTCCGACTAGCGGGGCGGTGAGTGAGCAGTACTTC.

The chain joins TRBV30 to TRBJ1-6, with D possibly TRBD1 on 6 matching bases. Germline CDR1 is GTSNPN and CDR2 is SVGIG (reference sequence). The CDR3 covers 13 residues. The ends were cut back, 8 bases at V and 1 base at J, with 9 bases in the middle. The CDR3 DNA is TGTGCCGCAGGGGTTTCCTATAATTCACCCCTCCACTTT. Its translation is CAAGVSYNSPLHF.

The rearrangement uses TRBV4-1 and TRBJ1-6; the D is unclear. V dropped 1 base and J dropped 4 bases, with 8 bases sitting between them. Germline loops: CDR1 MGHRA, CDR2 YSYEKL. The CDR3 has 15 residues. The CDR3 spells CASSQGIQYNSPLHF. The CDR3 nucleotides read TGCGCCAGCAGCCAAGGCATACAGTATAATTCACCCCTCCACTTT.

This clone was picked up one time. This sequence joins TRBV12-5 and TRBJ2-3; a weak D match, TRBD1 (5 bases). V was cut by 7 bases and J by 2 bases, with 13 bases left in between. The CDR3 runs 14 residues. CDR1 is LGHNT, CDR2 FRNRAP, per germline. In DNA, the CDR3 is TGTGCTAGTGCCCAACAGGCGACCACAGATACGCAGTATTTT. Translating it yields CASAQQATTDTQYF.

CDR3 region: CASSQGQGSPLHF. The DNA of the CDR3 is TGCGCCAGCAGCCAGGGACAGGGGTCACCCCTCCACTTT. This sequence joins TRBV4-1 and TRBJ1-6; 10 bases map to TRBD1. Losses at the gene ends were 3 bases for V and 10 bases for J; bases not matched to a gene: 0. The CDR3 covers 13 residues. CDR1 and CDR2 (germline): MGHRA, YSYEKL.

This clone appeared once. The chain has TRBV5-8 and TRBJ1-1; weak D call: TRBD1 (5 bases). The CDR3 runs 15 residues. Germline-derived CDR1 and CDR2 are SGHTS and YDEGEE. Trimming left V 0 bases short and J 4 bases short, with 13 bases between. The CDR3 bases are TGTGCCAGCAGCTTGGTTTGGGGGGACCGCACTGAAGCTTTCTTT. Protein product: CASSLVWGDRTEAFF.

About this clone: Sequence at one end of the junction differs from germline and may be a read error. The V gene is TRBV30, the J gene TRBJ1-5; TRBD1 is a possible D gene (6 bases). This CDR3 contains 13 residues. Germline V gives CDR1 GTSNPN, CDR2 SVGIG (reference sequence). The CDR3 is CARSVGGYQPQHF. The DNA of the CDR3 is TGTGCCCGGAGTGTAGGGGGATATCAGCCCCAGCATTTT.

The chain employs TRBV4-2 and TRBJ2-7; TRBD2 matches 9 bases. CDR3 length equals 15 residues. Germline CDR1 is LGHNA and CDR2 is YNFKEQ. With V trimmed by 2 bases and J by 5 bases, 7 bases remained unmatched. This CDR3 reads CASSQIWSGGNEQYF. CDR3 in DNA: TGTGCCAGCAGCCAAATATGGAGCGGGGGGAACGAGCAGTACTTC.

CDR3 coding DNA: TGTGCCAGCAGGGGCGGGACAGTTAACACCGGGGAGCTGTTTTTT. Amino acid sequence: CASRGGTVNTGELFF. The chain has TRBV6-6 and TRBJ2-2, with D perhaps matching TRBD1 (7 bases). Germline values: CDR1 MNHNY, CDR2 SVGAGI (reference sequence). The CDR3 consists of 15 residues. Trimming took 6 bases from V and 2 from J, leaving 13 bases between them.

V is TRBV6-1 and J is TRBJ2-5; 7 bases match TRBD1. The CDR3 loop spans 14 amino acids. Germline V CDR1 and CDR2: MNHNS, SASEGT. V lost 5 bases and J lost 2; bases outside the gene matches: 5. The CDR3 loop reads CASSSGQAQETQYF. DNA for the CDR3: TGTGCCAGCAGTTCCGGACAGGCTCAAGAGACCCAGTACTTC.

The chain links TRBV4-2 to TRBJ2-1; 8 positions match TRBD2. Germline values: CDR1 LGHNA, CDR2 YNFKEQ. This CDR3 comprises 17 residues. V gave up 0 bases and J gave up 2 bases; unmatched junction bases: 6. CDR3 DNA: TGTGCCAGCAGCCAAGATCGGACGGGGGGGCCCTACAATGAGCAGTTCTTC. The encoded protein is CASSQDRTGGPYNEQFF.

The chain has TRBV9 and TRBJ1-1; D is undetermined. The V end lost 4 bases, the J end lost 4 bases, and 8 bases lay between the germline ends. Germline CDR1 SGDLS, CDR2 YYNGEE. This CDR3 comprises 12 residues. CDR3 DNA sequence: TGTGCCAGCAGCCCTCTTTCCACTGAAGCTTTCTTT. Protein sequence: CASSPLSTEAFF.

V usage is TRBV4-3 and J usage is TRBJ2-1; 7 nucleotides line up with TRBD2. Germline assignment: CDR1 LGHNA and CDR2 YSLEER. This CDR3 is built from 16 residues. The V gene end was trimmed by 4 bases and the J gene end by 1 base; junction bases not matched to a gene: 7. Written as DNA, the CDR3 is TGCGCCAGCAGCCCAGCAGGGCGGGGGTCCTACAATGAGCAGTTCTTC. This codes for CASSPAGRGSYNEQFF.

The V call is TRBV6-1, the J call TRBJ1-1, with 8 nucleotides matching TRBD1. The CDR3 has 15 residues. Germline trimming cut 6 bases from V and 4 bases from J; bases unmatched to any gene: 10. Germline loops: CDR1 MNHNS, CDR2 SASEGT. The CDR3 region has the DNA TGTGCCAGCAGGAGTGACGGACAGGGATCCACTGAAGCTTTCTTT. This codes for CASRSDGQGSTEAFF.

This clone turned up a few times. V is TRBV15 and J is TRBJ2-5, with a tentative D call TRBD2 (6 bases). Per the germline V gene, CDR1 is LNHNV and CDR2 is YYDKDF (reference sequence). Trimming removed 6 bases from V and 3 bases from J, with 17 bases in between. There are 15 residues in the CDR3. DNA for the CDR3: TGTGCCACCAGGTTCGCGGCCCCGGGGGAAGAGACCCAGTACTTC. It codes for CATRFAAPGEETQYF. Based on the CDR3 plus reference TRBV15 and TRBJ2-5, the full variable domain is DAMVIQNPRYQVTQFGKPVTLSCSQTLNHNVMYWYQQKSSQAPKLLFHYYDKDFNNEADTPDNFQSRRPNTSFCFLDIRSPGLGDTAMYLCATRFAAPGEETQYFGPGTRLLVL.